Following are 8 T cell receptor beta chains from one sample sequenced in a study of T cells in Graves' hyperthyroidism and ophthalmopathy. From RNA transcripts, TCR beta CDR3 regions were amplified. An initial round of RT-PCR targeting the TCR CDR3 relied on the HTBI primer set. TCRdb recomputed calls from the multiplex PCR reads with MiXCR, one row per CDR3 protein. Of 650,000 to 850,000 distinct CDR3 sequences in the sample, approximately 18% were seen once. Sequenced sample: blood. The receptors come from a woman between 50 and 59 years old with Graves' hyperthyroidism that later progressed to Graves' ophthalmopathy.

V gene TRBV5-1 combines with J gene TRBJ1-1; D is uncertain. The V gene's germline CDR1 is SGHRS and CDR2 YFSETQ. The CDR3 runs to 15 residues. V lost 7 bases and J lost 0, with 16 bases in between. The CDR3 protein is CASGGRGSMNTEAFF. The CDR3 DNA follows: TGCGCCAGCGGCGGACGGGGATCGATGAACACTGAAGCTTTCTTT.

V is TRBV2 and J is TRBJ2-2, with D perhaps given as TRBD1 or TRBD2 (5 bases each). Germline V lookup: CDR1 SNHLY, CDR2 FYNNEI. Trimming took 10 bases from V and 3 from J, leaving 21 bases between them. CDR3 length: 16 residues. CDR3 sequence: CATSRDWDGYTGELFF. The CDR3 DNA follows: TGTGCCACCAGCAGAGATTGGGACGGTTACACCGGGGAGCTGTTTTTT.

The V call is TRBV6-1, the J call TRBJ1-6; D is ambiguous. Trimming cost V 7 bases and J 0 bases, with 10 bases left between them. The length of the CDR3 is 15 residues. Germline V gene lookup returns CDR1 MNHNS and CDR2 SASEGT. The CDR3 coding sequence is TGTGCCAGCAACGCCGGAAGCTCCTATAATTCACCCCTCCACTTT. This encodes CASNAGSSYNSPLHF.

The CDR3 DNA follows: TGTGCCAGCAGTGGCACAGGGATAGATACCAATGAGCAGTTCTTC. Translating gives CASSGTGIDTNEQFF. The chain couples TRBV6-2 or TRBV6-3 to TRBJ2-1; D perhaps matches TRBD1 (6 bases). V lost 5 bases to trimming and J lost 6 bases, with 17 bases between them. This CDR3 contains 15 residues. The germline CDR1 and CDR2 sequences are MNHEY and SVGEGT.

This clonotype was seen ten or more times. The gene calls are TRBV7-6 and TRBJ2-7; 9 nucleotides match TRBD1. J was trimmed by 7 bases and V by 5 bases; bases with no gene match: 9. The CDR3 contains 14 residues. Germline lookup yields CDR1 SGHVS and CDR2 FNYEAQ. The CDR3 DNA sequence: TGTGCCAGCAGCCCCCGCCGGACAGGGGAAGAGCAGTACTTC. Amino acids: CASSPRRTGEEQYF.

Ten or more counts support this clonotype. The chain combines TRBV11-2 with TRBJ2-7; 9 bases line up with TRBD1. Germline V CDR1 and CDR2: SGHAT, FQNNGV. CDR3 length equals 13 residues. Trimming at V came to 5 bases and at J to 3 bases, leaving 2 bases not matched to a gene. The CDR3 bases are TGTGCCAGCAGCGGGACAGGGTTCTACGAGCAGTACTTC. Translated: CASSGTGFYEQYF. The full variable domain, its missing parts supplied by reference TRBV11-2 and TRBJ2-7, is EAGVAQSPRYKIIEKRQSVAFWCNPISGHATLYWYQQILGQGPKLLIQFQNNGVVDDSQLPKDRFSAERLKGVDSTLKIQPAKLEDSAVYLCASSGTGFYEQYFGPGTRLTVT.

The gene calls are TRBV27 and TRBJ1-5; 12 positions match TRBD1. The CDR3 consists of 19 residues. J lost 0 bases, V lost 4 bases, and 10 bases had no gene match. From germline, CDR1 is MNHEY and CDR2 SMNVEV (reference sequence). As DNA, the CDR3 is TGTGCCAGCAGTTCTGTCGGGACAGGGGGCCCATATAGCAATCAGCCCCAGCATTTT. The encoded protein is CASSSVGTGGPYSNQPQHF.

This clonotype has just a few counts. The chain carries TRBV10-3 and TRBJ2-5, with a tentative D call TRBD1 (6 bases). V lost 10 bases, J lost 1 base, and 10 bases lay in between. The CDR3 has 12 residues. Germline V CDR1 and CDR2: ENHRY, SYGVKD. The CDR3 DNA sequence: TGTGCCACAGGGACACCCCAAGAGACCCAGTACTTC. It translates to CATGTPQETQYF.